Listed here are 2 T cell receptor beta chains from one sample, sequenced in a study of radiation and T cells in renal cell carcinoma. Treatment here: treatment-naive control, cytoreductive nephrectomy. The repertoire was sequenced with immunoSEQ multiplex PCR; TCRdb's copy has only in-frame clones and lacks some. The table lists some 15,000 clones, under 70% of them singletons, with approximately 10% in the top ten. The sequencing here drew on tumor tissue, taken from a patient whose treatment was nephrectomy without radiotherapy. Source of these receptors: a man aged 40-49 years with renal cell carcinoma.

The genes are TRBV5-1 and TRBJ2-4; D possibly corresponds to TRBD2 (5 bases). Trimming removed 1 base at V and 9 bases at J, with 11 bases between. Germline CDR1 is SGHRS and CDR2 is YFSETQ. This CDR3 comprises 13 residues. The CDR3 protein is CASSLSLGSIQYF. In DNA, the CDR3 is TGCGCCAGCAGCTTGAGCCTAGGGAGCATTCAGTACTTC.

A word on this clone: Different DNA sequences within this sample yield the same CDR3. The V and J genes are TRBV5-1 and TRBJ1-2; 8 bases are a match to TRBD1. The junction had 3 bases not matched to a gene; V was cut back by 2 bases and J by 3 bases. The CDR3 has 14 amino acids. Germline V gene lookup returns CDR1 SGHRS and CDR2 YFSETQ. CDR3 loop: CASSLGQGYYGYTF. In DNA form, the CDR3 reads TGCGCCAGCAGCTTAGGACAGGGCTACTATGGCTACACCTTC.